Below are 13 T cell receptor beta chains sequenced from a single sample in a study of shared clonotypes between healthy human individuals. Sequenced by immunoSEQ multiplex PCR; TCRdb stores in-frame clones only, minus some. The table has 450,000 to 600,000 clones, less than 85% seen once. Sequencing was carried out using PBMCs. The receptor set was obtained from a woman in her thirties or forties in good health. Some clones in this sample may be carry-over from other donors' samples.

In DNA, the CDR3 is TGCGCCAGCAGCCAGGACAGGAGTAACAATCAGCCCCAGCATTTT. Amino acid sequence: CASSQDRSNNQPQHF. The chain recombines TRBV4-3 with TRBJ1-5; TRBD1 agrees at 7 bases. The CDR3 is made up of 15 amino acids. CDR1 and CDR2 from the germline V gene are LGHNA and YSLEER. V gave up 3 bases and J gave up 3 bases; unmatched junction bases: 5.

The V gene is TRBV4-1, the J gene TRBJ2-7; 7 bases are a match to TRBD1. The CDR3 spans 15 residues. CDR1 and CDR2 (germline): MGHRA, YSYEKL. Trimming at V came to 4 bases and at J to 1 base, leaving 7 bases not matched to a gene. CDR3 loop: CASSRRTGPSYEQYF. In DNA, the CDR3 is TGCGCCAGCAGCCGGAGGACAGGCCCATCCTACGAGCAGTACTTC.

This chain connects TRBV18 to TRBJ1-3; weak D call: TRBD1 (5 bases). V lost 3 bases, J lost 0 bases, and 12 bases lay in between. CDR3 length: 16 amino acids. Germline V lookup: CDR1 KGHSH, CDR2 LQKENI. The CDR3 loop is CASSPNRMSSGNTIYF. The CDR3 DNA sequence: TGTGCCAGCTCACCTAACAGGATGAGCTCTGGAAACACCATATATTTT.

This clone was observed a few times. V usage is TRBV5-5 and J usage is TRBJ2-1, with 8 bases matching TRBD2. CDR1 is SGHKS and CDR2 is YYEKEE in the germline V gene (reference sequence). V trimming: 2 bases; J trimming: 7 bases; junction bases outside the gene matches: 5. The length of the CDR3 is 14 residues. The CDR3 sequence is CASSLAGVGNEQFF. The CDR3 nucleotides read TGTGCCAGCAGCTTAGCGGGAGTTGGGAATGAGCAGTTCTTC.

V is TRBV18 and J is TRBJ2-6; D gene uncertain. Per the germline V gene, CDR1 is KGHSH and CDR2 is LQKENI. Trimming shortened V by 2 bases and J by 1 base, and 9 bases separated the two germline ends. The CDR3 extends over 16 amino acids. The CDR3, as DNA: TGTGCCAGCTCACCATGGTTAGGATCTGGGGCCAACGTCCTGACTTTC. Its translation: CASSPWLGSGANVLTF.

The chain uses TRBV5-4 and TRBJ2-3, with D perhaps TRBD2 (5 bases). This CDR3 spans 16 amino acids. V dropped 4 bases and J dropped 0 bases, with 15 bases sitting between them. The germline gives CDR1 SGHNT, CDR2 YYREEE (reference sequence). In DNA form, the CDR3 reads TGTGCCAGCAGCCAAGGAATAGCGACTAGCACAGATACGCAGTATTTT. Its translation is CASSQGIATSTDTQYF.

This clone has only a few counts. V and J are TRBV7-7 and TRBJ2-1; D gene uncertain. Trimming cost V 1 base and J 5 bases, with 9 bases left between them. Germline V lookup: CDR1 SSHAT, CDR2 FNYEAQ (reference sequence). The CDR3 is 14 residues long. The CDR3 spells CASSLGRSDNEQFF. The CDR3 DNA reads TGTGCCAGCAGCTTAGGAAGGAGCGACAATGAGCAGTTCTTC.

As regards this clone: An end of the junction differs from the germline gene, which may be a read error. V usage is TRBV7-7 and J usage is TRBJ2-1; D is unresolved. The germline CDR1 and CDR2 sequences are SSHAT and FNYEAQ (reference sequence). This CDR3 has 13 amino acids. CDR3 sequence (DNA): TGTGCTAGCAGCTTAGGCTACGACAATGAGCAGTTCTTC. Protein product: CASSLGYDNEQFF.

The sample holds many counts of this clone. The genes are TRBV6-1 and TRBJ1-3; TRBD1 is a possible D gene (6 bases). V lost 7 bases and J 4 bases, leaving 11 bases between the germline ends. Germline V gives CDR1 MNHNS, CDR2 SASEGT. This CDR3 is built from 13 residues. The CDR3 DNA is TGTGCCAGCACGGGGGACACAGGAAACACCATATATTTT. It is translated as CASTGDTGNTIYF.

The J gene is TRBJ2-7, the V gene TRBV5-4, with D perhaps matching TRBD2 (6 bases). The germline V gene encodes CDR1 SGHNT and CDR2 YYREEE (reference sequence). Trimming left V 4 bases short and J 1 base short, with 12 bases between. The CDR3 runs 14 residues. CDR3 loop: CASSEPSASYEQYF. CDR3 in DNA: TGTGCCAGCAGCGAACCTAGCGCTTCCTACGAGCAGTACTTC.

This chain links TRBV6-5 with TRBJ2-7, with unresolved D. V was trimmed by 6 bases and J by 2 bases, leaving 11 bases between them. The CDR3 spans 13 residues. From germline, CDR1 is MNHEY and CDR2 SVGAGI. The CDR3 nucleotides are TGTGCCAGCAGAGGACCCCCTACCTACGAGCAGTACTTC. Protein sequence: CASRGPPTYEQYF.

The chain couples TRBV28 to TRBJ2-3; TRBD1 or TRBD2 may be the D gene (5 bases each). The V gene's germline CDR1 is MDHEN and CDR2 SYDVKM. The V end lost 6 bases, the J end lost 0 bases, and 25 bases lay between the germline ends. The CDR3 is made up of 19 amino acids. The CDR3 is CASRGLGTVGLGSTDTQYF. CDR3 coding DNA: TGTGCCAGCAGGGGGTTGGGGACGGTTGGATTAGGGAGCACAGATACGCAGTATTTT.

Written as DNA, the CDR3 is TGTGCCAGCAGTGACTCGGGGGCGAGCACTGAAGCTTTCTTT. This gives the protein CASSDSGASTEAFF. The chain has TRBV6-4 and TRBJ1-1; a possible D gene is TRBD1 (6 bases). Trimming removed 0 bases from V and 4 bases from J, with 9 bases in between. Germline values: CDR1 MRHNA, CDR2 SNTAGT. The CDR3 contains 14 residues.